The entry that follows covers one TCR beta chain sequence. Germline V gene sequence: CDR1 SQVTM, CDR2 ANQGSEA. The V end was cut by 0 bases, the J end by 4 bases, with 10 bases between. CDR3 length: 13 amino acids. TCRdb recomputed calls from the 5' RACE reads with MiXCR, one row per CDR3 protein. The sample lists some 400,000 distinct CDR3 sequences; over 5% were seen once. The data stem from a study of T cells after yellow fever vaccination. The starting material was PBMCs, obtained 5 days after the yellow fever booster vaccination. The TCR comes from a man younger than 40 who received the YFV17D yellow fever vaccine. This chain joins TRBV29-1 and TRBJ2-7; the D gene is possibly TRBD1 (6 bases). The CDR3 sequence is CSVEESRGYEQYF. CDR3 DNA: TGCAGCGTTGAAGAGAGTAGGGGGTACGAGCAGTACTTC.